This T cell receptor (beta chain) stems from a study of blood T cell repertoires in COVID-19. Study as a whole: Material from acute and convalescent COVID-19 was sourced from the United States, Italy and Spain. The cDNA or gDNA used as material had been derived from T cells, B-cell-depleted T cells, or PBMCs.

Per the authors' pipeline: Estimated nucleated cell counts came from reference gene primer amplification. The method was immunoSEQ multiplex PCR; TCRdb's version includes in-frame clones alone and lacks a portion of them. That table furnishes V, J and clone size, whereas the DNA furnished D and trimming. The table shows 150,000 to 200,000 clones, with about 88% occurring only once. Study members were between roughly 18 and 90 years old and lived in fewer than 30 US regions. Material: PBMCs or T cells enriched from blood (not recorded which). The TCR was taken from a human donor with acute COVID-19. The donor label of this sample is uncertain.

CDR3 DNA: TGTGCCAGCAGTCCGTCCCGACTAGCGGCGTCCTACGAGCAGTACTTC. This encodes CASSPSRLAASYEQYF. The chain couples TRBV2 to TRBJ2-7, with 9 bases that match TRBD2. CDR3 length equals 16 residues. The J segment lost 1 base and the V segment lost 5 bases, leaving 9 bases of the junction unmatched. From germline, CDR1 is SNHLY and CDR2 FYNNEI.